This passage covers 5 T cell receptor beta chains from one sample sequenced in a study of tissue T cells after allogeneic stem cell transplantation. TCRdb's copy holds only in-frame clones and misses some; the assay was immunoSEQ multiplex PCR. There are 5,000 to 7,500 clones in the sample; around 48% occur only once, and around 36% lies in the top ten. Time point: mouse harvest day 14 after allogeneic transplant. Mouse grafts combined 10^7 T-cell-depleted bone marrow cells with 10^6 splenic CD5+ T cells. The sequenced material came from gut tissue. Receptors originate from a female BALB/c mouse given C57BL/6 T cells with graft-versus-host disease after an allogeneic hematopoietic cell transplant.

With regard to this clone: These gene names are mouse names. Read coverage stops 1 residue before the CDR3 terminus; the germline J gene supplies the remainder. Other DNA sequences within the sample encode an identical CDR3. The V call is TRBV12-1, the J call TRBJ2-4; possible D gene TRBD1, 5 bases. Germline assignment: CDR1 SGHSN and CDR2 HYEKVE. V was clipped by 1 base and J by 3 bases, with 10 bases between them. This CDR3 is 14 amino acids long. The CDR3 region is CASSLRGGQNTLYF. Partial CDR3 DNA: TGTGCCAGCTCTCTGAGGGGAGGGCAAAACACCTTGTAC.

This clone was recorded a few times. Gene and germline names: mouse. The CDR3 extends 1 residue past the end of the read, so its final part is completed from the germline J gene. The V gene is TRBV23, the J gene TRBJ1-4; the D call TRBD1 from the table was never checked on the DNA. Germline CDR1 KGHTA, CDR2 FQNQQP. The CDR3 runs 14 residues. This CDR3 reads CSSSLQISNERLFF. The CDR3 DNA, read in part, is TGCTCCAGCAGCCTACAAATTTCCAACGAAAGATTATTT.

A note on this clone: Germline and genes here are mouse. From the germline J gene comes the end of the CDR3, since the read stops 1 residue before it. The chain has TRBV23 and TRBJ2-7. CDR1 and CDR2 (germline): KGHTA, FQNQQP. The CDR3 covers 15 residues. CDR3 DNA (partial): TGCTCCAGCAGTCAATCGGGACGGAGCTCCTATGAACAGTAC. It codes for CSSSQSGRSSYEQY. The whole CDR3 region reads CSSSQSGRSSYEQYF.

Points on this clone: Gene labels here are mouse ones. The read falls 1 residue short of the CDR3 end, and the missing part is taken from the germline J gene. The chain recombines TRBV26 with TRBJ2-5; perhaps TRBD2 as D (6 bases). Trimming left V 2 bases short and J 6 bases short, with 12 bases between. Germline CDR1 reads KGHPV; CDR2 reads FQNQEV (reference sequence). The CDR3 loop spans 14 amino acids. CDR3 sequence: CASSLTGGRDTQYF. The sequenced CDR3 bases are TGTGCCAGCAGTCTGACCGGGGGGAGGGACACCCAGTAC.

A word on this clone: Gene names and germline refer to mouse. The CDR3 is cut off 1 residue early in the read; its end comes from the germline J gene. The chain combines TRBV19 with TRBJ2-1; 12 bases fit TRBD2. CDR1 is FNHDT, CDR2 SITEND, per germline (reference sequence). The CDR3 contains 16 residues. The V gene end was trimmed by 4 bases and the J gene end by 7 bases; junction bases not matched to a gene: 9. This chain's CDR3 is CASSYRLGGRRAEQFF. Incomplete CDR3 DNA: TGTGCCAGCAGTTACAGACTGGGGGGGCGCCGGGCTGAGCAGTTC.